The rows below give T cell receptor beta chains drawn from one sample of a study of T cell repertoires in cytomegalovirus infection. One entry per CDR3 protein results from TCRdb running MiXCR on the reads. There are about 440,000 distinct CDR3 sequences in the sample; roughly a third occur only once, and around 13% lies in the top ten. Sequencing was performed on PBMCs. The source is a human donor in good health (CMV status not recorded). Some clones in this sample may be carry-over from other donors' samples. CDR3s include the opening cysteine and the closing phenylalanine or tryptophan. A D gene is named only where the DNA matches it firmly. Size is stated for part of the rows, as once, few or many counts, or as a class when the clone is expanded.

j_gene: TRBJ1-2
d_gene: -
v_gene: TRBV7-8
abundance: many
CDR3nt: TGTGCCAGCAGCTGGGATACGGGACAAACTAACTATGGCTACACCTTC
CDR3aa: CASSWDTGQTNYGYTF

j_gene: TRBJ2-2
d_gene: TRBD2
v_gene: TRBV6-2/TRBV6-3
abundance: few
CDR3nt: TGTGCCAGCAGTTACGGTAGCGGGGGTAACACCGGGGAGCTGTTTTTT
CDR3aa: CASSYGSGGNTGELFF

j_gene: TRBJ2-1
d_gene: TRBD2
v_gene: TRBV12-3/TRBV12-4
abundance: few
CDR3nt: TGTGCCAGCAGCCCCCGTGGGGGGGGTTTTTACAATGAGCAGTTCTTC
CDR3aa: CASSPRGGGFYNEQFF

j_gene: TRBJ1-1
d_gene: -
v_gene: TRBV19
abundance: -
CDR3nt: TGTGCCAGTAGTTCCCATGGGGGGTGTGAAGCTTTCTTT
CDR3aa: CASSSHGGCEAFF

j_gene: TRBJ1-4
d_gene: TRBD1
v_gene: TRBV19
abundance: -
CDR3nt: TGTGCCAGCCTCGGACAGGGTGATGAAAAACTGTTTTTT
CDR3aa: CASLGQGDEKLFF

j_gene: TRBJ2-5
d_gene: TRBD1
v_gene: TRBV12-3/TRBV12-4
abundance: -
CDR3nt: TGTGCCAGCAGCAACAGGGGCGTTGAGACCCAGTACTTC
CDR3aa: CASSNRGVETQYF

j_gene: TRBJ1-2
d_gene: -
v_gene: TRBV7-8
abundance: many
CDR3nt: TGTGCCAGCAGCTTAGATTCAAGGGATGGCTACACCTTC
CDR3aa: CASSLDSRDGYTF

j_gene: TRBJ2-3
d_gene: -
v_gene: TRBV6-5
abundance: -
CDR3nt: TGTGCCAGCAGTCCGGGCCGGGTTAGCACAGATACGCAGTATTTT
CDR3aa: CASSPGRVSTDTQYF

j_gene: TRBJ1-4
d_gene: -
v_gene: TRBV19
abundance: -
CDR3nt: TGTGCCAGTAGTATAATGCTGGGACGCGTTGCAACTAATGAAAAACTGTTTTTT
CDR3aa: CASSIMLGRVATNEKLFF

j_gene: TRBJ2-1
d_gene: TRBD2
v_gene: TRBV12-3/TRBV12-4
abundance: -
CDR3nt: TGTGCCAGCAGTTCCCGCCCGACTAGCGGGGATTACAATGAGCAGTTCTTC
CDR3aa: CASSSRPTSGDYNEQFF

j_gene: TRBJ1-5
d_gene: TRBD1
v_gene: TRBV7-6
abundance: many
CDR3nt: TGTGCCAGCAGCTTAGTCGCCGGACAGGGCCACAATCAGCCCCAGCATTTT
CDR3aa: CASSLVAGQGHNQPQHF

j_gene: TRBJ2-3
d_gene: -
v_gene: TRBV6-1
abundance: few
CDR3nt: TGTGCCAGCAGTGAAGCAGGGAGCACAGATACGCAGTATTTT
CDR3aa: CASSEAGSTDTQYF

j_gene: TRBJ1-1
d_gene: -
v_gene: TRBV27
abundance: -
CDR3nt: TGTGCCAGCAGTTACATAACAGGGAGGAACACTGAAGCTTTCTTT
CDR3aa: CASSYITGRNTEAFF

j_gene: TRBJ2-3
d_gene: -
v_gene: TRBV6-1
abundance: many
CDR3nt: TGTGCCAGCAGTTTTTTGGCGGGCACCACAGATACGCAGTATTTT
CDR3aa: CASSFLAGTTDTQYF

j_gene: TRBJ2-7
d_gene: -
v_gene: TRBV6-2/TRBV6-3
abundance: -
CDR3nt: TGTGCCAGCAGGCCCTGGGGGGAGCGCTACGAGCAGTACTTC
CDR3aa: CASRPWGERYEQYF

j_gene: TRBJ1-2
d_gene: -
v_gene: TRBV6-1
abundance: few
CDR3nt: TGTGCCAGCAGACCCGGAGGTGGACAGATCTATGGCTACACCTTC
CDR3aa: CASRPGGGQIYGYTF

j_gene: TRBJ2-5
d_gene: -
v_gene: TRBV5-5
abundance: -
CDR3nt: TGTGCCAGCAGCTCCCAAGGGGAAGAGACCCAGTACTTC
CDR3aa: CASSSQGEETQYF

j_gene: TRBJ2-5
d_gene: TRBD1
v_gene: TRBV6-5
abundance: -
CDR3nt: TGTGCCAGCAGTGGACAGGGGGCGCGAGAGACCCAGTACTTC
CDR3aa: CASSGQGARETQYF

j_gene: TRBJ1-5
d_gene: -
v_gene: TRBV7-2
abundance: many
CDR3nt: TGTGCCAGCAGCCCAGAATTGAATCAGCCCCAGCATTTT
CDR3aa: CASSPELNQPQHF

j_gene: TRBJ2-3
d_gene: -
v_gene: TRBV3-1
abundance: once
CDR3nt: TGTGCCAGCAGCCAAGGCAAAGTTGTATTTGGAGATACGCAGTATTTT
CDR3aa: CASSQGKVVFGDTQYF

j_gene: TRBJ1-1
d_gene: TRBD1
v_gene: TRBV7-9
abundance: few
CDR3nt: TGTGCCAGCAGCTTAAAGACAGGGGTGACTGAAGCTTTCTTT
CDR3aa: CASSLKTGVTEAFF

j_gene: TRBJ2-7
d_gene: TRBD1
v_gene: TRBV27
abundance: few
CDR3nt: TGTGCCAGCAGGACAGGGGCGGGCGAGCAGTACTTC
CDR3aa: CASRTGAGEQYF

j_gene: TRBJ2-3
d_gene: -
v_gene: TRBV27
abundance: few
CDR3nt: TGTGCCAGCAGTTTAGTCCCTCAGCGCGGAGATACGCAGTATTTT
CDR3aa: CASSLVPQRGDTQYF

j_gene: TRBJ2-1
d_gene: -
v_gene: TRBV2
abundance: -
CDR3nt: TGTGCCAGCAGGACCACCAAAGCTGGGGATGAGCAGTTCTTC
CDR3aa: CASRTTKAGDEQFF

j_gene: TRBJ2-7
d_gene: -
v_gene: TRBV19
abundance: -
CDR3nt: TGTGCCAGTAGTATCCAGGCCAACTCCTACGAGCAGTACTTC
CDR3aa: CASSIQANSYEQYF

j_gene: TRBJ2-2
d_gene: -
v_gene: TRBV12-3/TRBV12-4
abundance: -
CDR3nt: TGTGCCAGCAGTTTCTCGTGGGGCGGGGAGCTGTTTTTT
CDR3aa: CASSFSWGGELFF

j_gene: TRBJ2-7
d_gene: -
v_gene: TRBV4-1
abundance: -
CDR3nt: TGCGCCAGCAGCCAGGGGGACCAGCAGTACTTC
CDR3aa: CASSQGDQQYF

j_gene: TRBJ2-6
d_gene: TRBD1
v_gene: TRBV12-3/TRBV12-4
abundance: -
CDR3nt: TGTGCCAGCAGTCTATGGACAGGGGCCCACTCTGGGGCCAACGTCCTGACTTTC
CDR3aa: CASSLWTGAHSGANVLTF

j_gene: TRBJ2-1
d_gene: TRBD2
v_gene: TRBV2
abundance: few
CDR3nt: TGTGTCAGCAGACCAAGGAGCGGGGGCCAAACCTACAATGAGCAGTTCTTC
CDR3aa: CVSRPRSGGQTYNEQFF

j_gene: TRBJ1-5
d_gene: -
v_gene: TRBV7-9
abundance: once
CDR3nt: TGTGCCAGCAGCTTAGACCCCGGGAACGGAGAAGGGAGCAATCAGCCCCAGCATTTT
CDR3aa: CASSLDPGNGEGSNQPQHF

j_gene: TRBJ1-1
d_gene: -
v_gene: TRBV10-1
abundance: few
CDR3nt: TGCGCCAGCAGTGAGTCAAGGGTGAACACTGAAGCTTTCTTT
CDR3aa: CASSESRVNTEAFF

j_gene: TRBJ1-6
d_gene: -
v_gene: TRBV5-1
abundance: -
CDR3nt: TGCGCCAGAAGCTTGGAGGGGTATTCACCCCTCCACTTT
CDR3aa: CARSLEGYSPLHF

j_gene: TRBJ1-5
d_gene: TRBD1
v_gene: TRBV23-1
abundance: -
CDR3nt: TGCGCCAGCAGGCCGGGACAGGGGGCTCAAGGGAGCAATCAGCCCCAGCATTTT
CDR3aa: CASRPGQGAQGSNQPQHF

j_gene: TRBJ1-5
d_gene: TRBD1
v_gene: TRBV20-1
abundance: few
CDR3nt: TGCAGTGCGAGGACAGGGGATCGTCAGCCCCAGCATTTT
CDR3aa: CSARTGDRQPQHF

j_gene: TRBJ2-7
d_gene: -
v_gene: TRBV11-2
abundance: -
CDR3nt: TGTGCCAGCAGCTTTGGGGAGACCTACGAGCAGTACTTC
CDR3aa: CASSFGETYEQYF

j_gene: TRBJ2-4
d_gene: TRBD2
v_gene: TRBV11-2
abundance: -
CDR3nt: TGTGCCAGCAGCCCACCGGGACTAGCTATGACCAAAAACATTCAGTACTTC
CDR3aa: CASSPPGLAMTKNIQYF

j_gene: TRBJ2-4
d_gene: -
v_gene: TRBV29-1
abundance: -
CDR3nt: TGCAGCGTTGAGGGGGGGGGGCTTTCGGCCAAAAACATTCAGTACTTC
CDR3aa: CSVEGGGLSAKNIQYF

j_gene: TRBJ2-1
d_gene: TRBD2
v_gene: TRBV4-2
abundance: -
CDR3nt: TGTGCCAGCAGCCAAGAGACGACTAGCGGGGGGTACAATGAGCAGTTCTTC
CDR3aa: CASSQETTSGGYNEQFF

j_gene: TRBJ2-1
d_gene: -
v_gene: TRBV19
abundance: -
CDR3nt: TGTGCCAGTAGTCAGGGAAGGTCTTTCAATGAGCAGTTCTTC
CDR3aa: CASSQGRSFNEQFF

j_gene: TRBJ1-5
d_gene: -
v_gene: TRBV19
abundance: -
CDR3nt: TGTGCCAGTAGTCGGGCAGGGGACCCCAATCAGCCCCAGCATTTT
CDR3aa: CASSRAGDPNQPQHF

j_gene: TRBJ2-2
d_gene: -
v_gene: TRBV7-6
abundance: -
CDR3nt: TGTGCCAGCAGGCCAGGCCAAACGAACACCGGGGAGCTGTTTTTT
CDR3aa: CASRPGQTNTGELFF

j_gene: TRBJ1-1
d_gene: TRBD1
v_gene: TRBV6-5
abundance: few
CDR3nt: TGTGCCAGCACTAGGGGACAGGGGGCGCGAGCTTTCTTT
CDR3aa: CASTRGQGARAFF

j_gene: TRBJ1-2
d_gene: -
v_gene: TRBV7-9
abundance: few
CDR3nt: TGTGCCAGCAGCCCATTTGCCGAGGCTGTCTATGGCTACACCTTC
CDR3aa: CASSPFAEAVYGYTF

j_gene: TRBJ2-3
d_gene: -
v_gene: TRBV6-8
abundance: -
CDR3nt: TGTGCCAGCAGCCCATCCCCCGTGGATACGCAGTATTTT
CDR3aa: CASSPSPVDTQYF

j_gene: TRBJ2-7
d_gene: TRBD1
v_gene: TRBV12-3/TRBV12-4
abundance: few
CDR3nt: TGTGCCAGCAGTCCATCCGGGACAGGGGGGGGGTCCTACGAGCAGTACTTC
CDR3aa: CASSPSGTGGGSYEQYF

j_gene: TRBJ1-1
d_gene: -
v_gene: TRBV6-5
abundance: -
CDR3nt: TGTGCCAGCAGCCCCCCCGACAGCCTGAACACTGAAGCTTTCTTT
CDR3aa: CASSPPDSLNTEAFF